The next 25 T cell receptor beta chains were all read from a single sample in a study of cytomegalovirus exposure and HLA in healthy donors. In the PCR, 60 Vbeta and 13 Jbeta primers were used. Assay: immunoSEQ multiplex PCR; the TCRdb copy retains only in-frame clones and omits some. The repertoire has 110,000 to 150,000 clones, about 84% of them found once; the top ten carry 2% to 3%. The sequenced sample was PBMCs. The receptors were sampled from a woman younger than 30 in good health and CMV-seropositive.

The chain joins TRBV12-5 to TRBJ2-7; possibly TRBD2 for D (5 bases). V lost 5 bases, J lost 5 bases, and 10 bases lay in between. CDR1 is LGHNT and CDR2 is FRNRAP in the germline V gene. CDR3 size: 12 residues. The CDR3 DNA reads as TGTGCTAGTGGTAGGACTCTCGACGAGCAGTACTTC. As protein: CASGRTLDEQYF. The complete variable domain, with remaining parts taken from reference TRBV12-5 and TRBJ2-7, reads DARVTQTPRHKVTEMGQEVTMRCQPILGHNTVFWYRQTMMQGLELLAYFRNRAPLDDSGMPKDRFSAEMPDATLATLKIQPSEPRDSAVYFCASGRTLDEQYFGPGTRLTVT.

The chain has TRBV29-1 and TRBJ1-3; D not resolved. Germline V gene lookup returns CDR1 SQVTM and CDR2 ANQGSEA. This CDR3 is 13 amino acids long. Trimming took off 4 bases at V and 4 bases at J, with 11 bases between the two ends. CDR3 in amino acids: CSVGTSVGNTIYF. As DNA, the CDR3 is TGCAGCGTTGGGACTTCGGTGGGAAACACCATATATTTT.

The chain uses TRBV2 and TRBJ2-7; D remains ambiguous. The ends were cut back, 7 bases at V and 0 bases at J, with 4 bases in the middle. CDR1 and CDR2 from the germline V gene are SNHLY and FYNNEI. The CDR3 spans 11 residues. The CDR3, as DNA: TGTGCCAGCACGGGCTCCTACGAGCAGTACTTC. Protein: CASTGSYEQYF. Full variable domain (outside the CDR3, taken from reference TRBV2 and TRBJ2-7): EPEVTQTPSHQVTQMGQEVILRCVPISNHLYFYWYRQILGQKVEFLVSFYNNEISEKSEIFDDQFSVERPDGSNFTLKIRSTKLEDSAMYFCASTGSYEQYFGPGTRLTVT.

CDR3 coding DNA: TGCGCCAGCAGCTTGGAAACAGGGCGGGGCTACACCTTC. It specifies CASSLETGRGYTF. This chain joins TRBV5-1 and TRBJ1-2; D perhaps matches TRBD1 (6 bases). V dropped 0 bases and J dropped 8 bases, with 11 bases sitting between them. This CDR3 is 13 amino acids long. Germline values: CDR1 SGHRS, CDR2 YFSETQ.

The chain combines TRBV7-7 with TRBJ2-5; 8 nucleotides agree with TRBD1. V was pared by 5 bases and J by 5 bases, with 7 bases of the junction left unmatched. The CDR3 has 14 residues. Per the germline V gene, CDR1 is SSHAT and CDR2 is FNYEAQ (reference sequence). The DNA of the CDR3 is TGTGCCAGCAGCCCCACGGACAGGGTTGAGACCCAGTACTTC. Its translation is CASSPTDRVETQYF.

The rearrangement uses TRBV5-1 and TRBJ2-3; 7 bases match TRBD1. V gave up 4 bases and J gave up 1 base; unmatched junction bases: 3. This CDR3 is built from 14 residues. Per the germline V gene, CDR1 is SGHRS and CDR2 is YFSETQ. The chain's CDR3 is CASSPGTGTDTQYF. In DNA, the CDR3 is TGCGCCAGCAGCCCCGGGACAGGCACAGATACGCAGTATTTT.

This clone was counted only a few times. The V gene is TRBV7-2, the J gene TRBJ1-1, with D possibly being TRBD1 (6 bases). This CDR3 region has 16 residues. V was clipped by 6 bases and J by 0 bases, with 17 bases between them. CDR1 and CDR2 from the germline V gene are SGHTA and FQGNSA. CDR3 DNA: TGTGCCAGCAGTCCAAGGGGGGGCAGGATGAACACTGAAGCTTTCTTT. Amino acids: CASSPRGGRMNTEAFF.

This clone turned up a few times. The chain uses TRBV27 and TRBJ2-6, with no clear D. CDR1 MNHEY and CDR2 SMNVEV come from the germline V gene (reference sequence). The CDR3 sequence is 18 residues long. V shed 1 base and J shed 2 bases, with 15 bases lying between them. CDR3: CASSLFWAPTAGANVLTF. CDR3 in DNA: TGTGCCAGCAGTTTATTTTGGGCACCCACCGCTGGGGCCAACGTCCTGACTTTC.

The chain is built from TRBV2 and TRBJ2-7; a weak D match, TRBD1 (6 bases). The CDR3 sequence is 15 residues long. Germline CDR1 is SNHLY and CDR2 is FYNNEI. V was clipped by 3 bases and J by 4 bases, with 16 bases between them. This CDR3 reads CASSDVATGRYEQYF. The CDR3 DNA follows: TGTGCCAGCAGTGATGTCGCGACAGGTCGTTACGAGCAGTACTTC.

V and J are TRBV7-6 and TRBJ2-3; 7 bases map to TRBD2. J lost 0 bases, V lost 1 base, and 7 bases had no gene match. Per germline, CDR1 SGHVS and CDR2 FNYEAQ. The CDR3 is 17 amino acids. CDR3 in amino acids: CASSLVAWRGSTDTQYF. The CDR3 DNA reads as TGTGCCAGCAGCTTAGTAGCTTGGCGGGGGAGCACAGATACGCAGTATTTT.

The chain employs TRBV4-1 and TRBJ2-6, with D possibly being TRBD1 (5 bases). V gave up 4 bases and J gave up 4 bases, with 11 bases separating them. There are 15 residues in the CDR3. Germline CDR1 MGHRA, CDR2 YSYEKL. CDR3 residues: CASSPGPAGANVLTF. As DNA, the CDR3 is TGCGCCAGCAGCCCAGGGCCTGCCGGGGCCAACGTCCTGACTTTC.

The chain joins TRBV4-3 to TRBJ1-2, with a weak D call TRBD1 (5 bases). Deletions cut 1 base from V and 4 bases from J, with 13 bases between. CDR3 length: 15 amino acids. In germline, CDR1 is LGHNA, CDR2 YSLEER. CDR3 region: CASSQASRTIYGYTF. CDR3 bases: TGCGCCAGCAGCCAAGCATCCAGGACAATCTATGGCTACACCTTC.

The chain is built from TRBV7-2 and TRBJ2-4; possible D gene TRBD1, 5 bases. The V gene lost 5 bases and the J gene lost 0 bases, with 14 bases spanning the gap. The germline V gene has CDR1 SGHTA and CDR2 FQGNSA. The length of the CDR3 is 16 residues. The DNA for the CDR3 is TGTGCCAGCAGCGCAAACAGGCCTTTAGCCAAAAACATTCAGTACTTC. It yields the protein CASSANRPLAKNIQYF.

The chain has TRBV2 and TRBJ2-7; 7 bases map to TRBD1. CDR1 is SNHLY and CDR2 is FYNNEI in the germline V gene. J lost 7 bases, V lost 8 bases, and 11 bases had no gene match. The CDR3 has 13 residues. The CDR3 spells CASRLGQELEQYF. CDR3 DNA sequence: TGTGCCAGCCGTTTAGGACAGGAGCTGGAGCAGTACTTC.

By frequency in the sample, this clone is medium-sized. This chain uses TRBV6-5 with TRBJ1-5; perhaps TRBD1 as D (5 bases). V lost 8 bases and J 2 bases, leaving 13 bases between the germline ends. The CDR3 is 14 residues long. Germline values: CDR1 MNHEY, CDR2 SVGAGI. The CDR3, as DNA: TGTGCCAGCTGGAGGGCGGGGGGCAATCAGCCCCAGCATTTT. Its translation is CASWRAGGNQPQHF.

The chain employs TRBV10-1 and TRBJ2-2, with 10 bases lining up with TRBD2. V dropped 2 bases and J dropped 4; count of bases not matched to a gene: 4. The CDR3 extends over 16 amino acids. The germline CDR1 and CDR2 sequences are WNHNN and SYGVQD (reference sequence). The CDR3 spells CASSEQPSGGTGELFF. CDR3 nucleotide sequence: TGCGCCAGCAGTGAGCAGCCTAGCGGGGGCACCGGGGAGCTGTTTTTT.

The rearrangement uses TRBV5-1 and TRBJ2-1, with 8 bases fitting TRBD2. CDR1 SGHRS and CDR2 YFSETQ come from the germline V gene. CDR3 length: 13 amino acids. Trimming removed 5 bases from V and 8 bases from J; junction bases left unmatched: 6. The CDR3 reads CASSTSGGYEQFF. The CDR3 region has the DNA TGCGCCAGCAGTACTAGCGGAGGATATGAGCAGTTCTTC. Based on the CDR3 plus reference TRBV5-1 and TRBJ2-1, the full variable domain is KAGVTQTPRYLIKTRGQQVTLSCSPISGHRSVSWYQQTPGQGLQFLFEYFSETQRNKGNFPGRFSGRQFSNSRSEMNVSTLELGDSALYLCASSTSGGYEQFFGPGTRLTVL.

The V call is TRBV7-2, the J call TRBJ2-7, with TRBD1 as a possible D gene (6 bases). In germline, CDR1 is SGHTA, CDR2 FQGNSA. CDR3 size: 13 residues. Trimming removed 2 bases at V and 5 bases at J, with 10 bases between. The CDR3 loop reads CASSLNRDNEQYF. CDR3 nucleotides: TGTGCCAGCAGCTTAAACAGGGACAACGAGCAGTACTTC. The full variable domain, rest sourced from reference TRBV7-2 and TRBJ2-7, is GAGVSQSPSNKVTEKGKDVELRCDPISGHTALYWYRQSLGQGLEFLIYFQGNSAPDKSGLPSDRFSAERTGGSVSTLTIQRTQQEDSAVYLCASSLNRDNEQYFGPGTRLTVT.

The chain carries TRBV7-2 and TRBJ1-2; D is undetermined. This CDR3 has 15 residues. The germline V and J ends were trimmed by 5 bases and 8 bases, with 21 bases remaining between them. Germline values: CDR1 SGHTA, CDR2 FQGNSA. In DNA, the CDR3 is TGTGCCAGCAGCCAGGTCGTGGGCGTCCCGTACGGCTACACCTTC. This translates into CASSQVVGVPYGYTF.

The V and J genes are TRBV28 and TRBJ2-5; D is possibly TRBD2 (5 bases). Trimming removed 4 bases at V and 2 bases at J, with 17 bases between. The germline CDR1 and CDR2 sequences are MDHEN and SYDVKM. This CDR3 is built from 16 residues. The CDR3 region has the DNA TGTGCCAGCAGTTCCCTCCTGCAAACGGGGCAAGAGACCCAGTACTTC. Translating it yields CASSSLLQTGQETQYF.

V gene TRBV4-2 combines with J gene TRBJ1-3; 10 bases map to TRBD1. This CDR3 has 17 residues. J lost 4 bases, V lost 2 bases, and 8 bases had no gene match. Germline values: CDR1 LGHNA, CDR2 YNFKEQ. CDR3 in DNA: TGTGCCAGCAGCCAAAAGGGGGACAGGGGCATCGGAAACACCATATATTTT. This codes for CASSQKGDRGIGNTIYF.

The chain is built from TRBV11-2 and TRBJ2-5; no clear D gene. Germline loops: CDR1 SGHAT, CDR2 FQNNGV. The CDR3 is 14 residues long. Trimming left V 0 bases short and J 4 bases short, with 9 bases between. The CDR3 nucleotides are TGTGCCAGCAGCTTAGACCCGGGTGTAGAGACCCAGTACTTC. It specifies CASSLDPGVETQYF.

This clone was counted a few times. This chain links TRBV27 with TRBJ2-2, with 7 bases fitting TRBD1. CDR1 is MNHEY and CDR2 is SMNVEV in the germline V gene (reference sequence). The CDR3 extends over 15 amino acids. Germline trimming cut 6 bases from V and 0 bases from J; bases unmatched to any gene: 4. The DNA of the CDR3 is TGTGCCAGCAGGCGACAGGGAGCGAACACCGGGGAGCTGTTTTTT. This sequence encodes CASRRQGANTGELFF.

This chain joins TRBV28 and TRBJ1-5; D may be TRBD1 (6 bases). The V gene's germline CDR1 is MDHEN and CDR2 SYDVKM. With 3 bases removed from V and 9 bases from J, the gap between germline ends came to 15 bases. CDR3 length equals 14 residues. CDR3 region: CASSLTPGGGPQHF. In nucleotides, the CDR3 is TGTGCCAGCAGTTTGACCCCGGGGGGCGGGCCCCAGCATTTT.

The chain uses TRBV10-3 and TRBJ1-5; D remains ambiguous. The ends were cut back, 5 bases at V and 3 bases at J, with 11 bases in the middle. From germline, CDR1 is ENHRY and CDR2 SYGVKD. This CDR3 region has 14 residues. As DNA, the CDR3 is TGTGCCATCAGTAACTACGGAGACAATCAGCCCCAGCATTTT. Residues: CAISNYGDNQPQHF.